This TCR beta chain was recovered during a study of post-analysis software for immune sequencing data. Sequencing libraries made from TCR beta cDNA carried unique molecular identifiers. TCRdb reprocessed the PCR reads via MiXCR and lists one record per CDR3 protein. This table holds about 770,000 distinct CDR3 sequences, 46% found once. Study-wide results and limits: Roughly five TRBV segments appeared more often in patients than in controls, and TRBV5-6, TRBV5-1 and TRBV20-1 were among these.

This clonotype has more than one count but fewer than ten. Its cognate antigen is unknown. Per the germline V gene, CDR1 is SGDLS and CDR2 is YYNGEE. The germline V and J ends were trimmed by 1 base and 0 bases, with 5 bases remaining between them. This CDR3 has 14 residues. The sequencing sample was made of blood. The rearrangement joins TRBV9 to TRBJ2-1; D ambiguous. The origin of this receptor is a girl between 5 and 17 years old with multiple sclerosis. The CDR3 DNA sequence: TGTGCCAGCAGCGTATACGGCTCCTACAATGAGCAGTTCTTC. Residues: CASSVYGSYNEQFF.